What follows are 20 T cell receptor beta chains derived from one specimen sequenced in a study of blood T cell repertoires in COVID-19. The method was immunoSEQ multiplex PCR; TCRdb's version includes in-frame clones alone and lacks a portion of them. This table has over 60,000 clones, 60% to 85% appearing once. Sequenced material: peripheral blood. Source of these receptors: a human donor in a cohort sampled during active COVID-19.

V is TRBV5-5 and J is TRBJ2-3, with TRBD2 matching 9 bases. CDR1 is SGHKS and CDR2 is YYEKEE in the germline V gene (reference sequence). CDR3 length: 18 residues. The V gene end was trimmed by 2 bases and the J gene end by 3 bases; junction bases not matched to a gene: 13. The CDR3 coding sequence is TGTGCCAGCAGCTTCCGAGGGTTAGCGGGGGCCGGTACAGATACGCAGTATTTT. This translates into CASSFRGLAGAGTDTQYF.

This chain uses TRBV11-2 with TRBJ2-5; TRBD1 aligns across 7 bases. Germline V lookup: CDR1 SGHAT, CDR2 FQNNGV. V lost 4 bases and J lost 4; bases outside the gene matches: 12. This CDR3 is built from 16 residues. The CDR3 DNA follows: TGTGCCAGCAGCTCCATTACAGGGGCTGGGGTAGAGACCCAGTACTTC. Protein: CASSSITGAGVETQYF.

The genes are TRBV27 and TRBJ2-2; 7 bases line up with TRBD1. Unmatched junction bases numbered 10, after V lost 8 bases and J lost 4 bases. CDR3 length: 15 amino acids. Germline V lookup: CDR1 MNHEY, CDR2 SMNVEV (reference sequence). The chain's CDR3 is CASEFGTVSTGELFF. In DNA form, the CDR3 reads TGTGCCAGCGAATTTGGGACAGTGTCCACCGGGGAGCTGTTTTTT.

The gene calls are TRBV6-2 or TRBV6-3 and TRBJ2-7; TRBD1 is a possible D gene (6 bases). CDR3 length: 15 amino acids. From germline, CDR1 is MNHEY and CDR2 SVGEGT. V was shortened by 2 bases and J by 4 bases, with 15 bases between the two germline ends. The CDR3: CASSYHSRTDYEQYF. In DNA, the CDR3 is TGTGCCAGCAGTTACCATTCCAGGACAGATTACGAGCAGTACTTC.

V and J are TRBV6-6 and TRBJ1-6; TRBD1 might be the D (6 bases). The CDR3 sequence is 15 residues long. V was trimmed by 5 bases and J by 5 bases, leaving 13 bases between them. The germline gives CDR1 MNHNY, CDR2 SVGAGI (reference sequence). In DNA, the CDR3 is TGTGCCAGCAGTGACAGACAGGTGAATAATTCACCCCTCCACTTT. Translation gives CASSDRQVNNSPLHF.

This chain connects TRBV19 to TRBJ1-5; D unresolved. Germline V gene lookup returns CDR1 LNHDA and CDR2 SQIVND (reference sequence). Trimming removed 2 bases at V and 9 bases at J, with 5 bases between. This CDR3 has 11 residues. CDR3 loop: CASSITGPQHF. DNA of the CDR3: TGTGCCAGTAGTATAACGGGGCCCCAGCATTTT.

The genes are TRBV5-8 and TRBJ1-3; D gene uncertain. Trimming took 5 bases from V and 5 from J, leaving 17 bases between them. The CDR3 extends over 15 amino acids. Germline V lookup: CDR1 SGHTS, CDR2 YDEGEE. For the CDR3, the DNA is TGTGCCAGCAGGCCGGTCGGGAGGGAGCGAAACACCATATATTTT. This encodes CASRPVGRERNTIYF.

The sample holds one count of this clone. The chain has TRBV11-2 and TRBJ2-2, with 8 nucleotides matching TRBD1. Trimming cost V 1 base and J 5 bases; bases outside gene matches: 6. This CDR3 comprises 16 residues. The germline gives CDR1 SGHAT, CDR2 FQNNGV. The CDR3 nucleotides are TGTGCCAGCAGCTTAGGTGGGACAGGCCATACCGGGGAGCTGTTTTTT. This translates into CASSLGGTGHTGELFF.

This clone was found a few times. The V gene is TRBV19, the J gene TRBJ2-1; 12 nucleotides line up with TRBD2. The ends lost 5 bases at V and 8 bases at J; junction bases unmatched: 4. This CDR3 has 14 residues. Germline V CDR1 and CDR2: LNHDA, SQIVND (reference sequence). The CDR3 DNA reads as TGTGCCAGTAGTCTAGCGGGGGGGGCAGATGAGCAGTTCTTC. Its protein product is CASSLAGGADEQFF.

The rearrangement joins TRBV9 to TRBJ2-3; D is perhaps TRBD2 (5 bases). V was cut by 5 bases and J by 4 bases, with 17 bases left in between. Per germline, CDR1 SGDLS and CDR2 YYNGEE. The CDR3 has 15 amino acids. CDR3 DNA: TGTGCCAGCAGTCGGTCCGCGCGGGTGGCAGATACGCAGTATTTT. This codes for CASSRSARVADTQYF.

This clone was detected a few times. The V call is TRBV6-5, the J call TRBJ1-6; no firm D call. The V gene lost 2 bases and the J gene lost 13 bases, with 15 bases spanning the gap. The CDR3 extends over 14 amino acids. The germline V gene encodes CDR1 MNHEY and CDR2 SVGAGI. Here the CDR3 DNA reads TGTGCCAGCAGTTACGCCAGGAACCCTAACCCCCTCCACTTT. Translated: CASSYARNPNPLHF.

The rearrangement links TRBV18 to TRBJ2-7, with TRBD1 matching 9 bases. Trimming at V came to 3 bases and at J to 6 bases, leaving 12 bases not matched to a gene. This CDR3 is 16 amino acids long. Germline lookup yields CDR1 KGHSH and CDR2 LQKENI. The DNA of the CDR3 is TGTGCCAGCTCACCGGTAGCAAGGACAGGGGTCCCCGAGCAGTACTTC. Amino acid sequence: CASSPVARTGVPEQYF.

The CDR3 DNA is TGCAGTGCTAGTGACCTAGGGAGCTCCTACGAGCAGTACTTC. It specifies CSASDLGSSYEQYF. The chain recombines TRBV20-1 with TRBJ2-7; D is possibly TRBD2 (5 bases). Germline V CDR1 and CDR2: DFQATT, SNEGSKA (reference sequence). Trimming removed 3 bases at V and 0 bases at J, with 12 bases between. The CDR3 consists of 14 residues.

This clone was counted only a few times. The J gene is TRBJ2-5, the V gene TRBV19; 7 bases fit TRBD2. From germline, CDR1 is LNHDA and CDR2 SQIVND (reference sequence). This CDR3 contains 13 residues. Unmatched junction bases numbered 6, after V lost 6 bases and J lost 5 bases. CDR3 sequence reads: CASSREGRETQYF. The CDR3, as DNA: TGTGCCAGTAGCAGGGAGGGCCGGGAGACCCAGTACTTC.

Points on this clone: One junction end does not reproduce the germline sequence, and a read error may be involved. The chain recombines TRBV7-9 with TRBJ2-1, with D uncertain. Germline V gene data show CDR1 as SEHNR and CDR2 as FQNEAQ (reference sequence). CDR3 size: 11 residues. CDR3 region: CASSSFNEQFF. The CDR3 DNA follows: TGTGCCAGCAGCTCCTTCAATGAGCAGTTCTTC.

The chain uses TRBV6-5 and TRBJ1-2; D is unclear. CDR3 length equals 13 residues. The germline V gene has CDR1 MNHEY and CDR2 SVGAGI. With 6 bases removed from V and 4 bases from J, the gap between germline ends came to 12 bases. Here the CDR3 reads CASSPGRSYGYTF. Written as DNA, the CDR3 is TGTGCCAGCAGCCCCGGGAGGTCCTATGGCTACACCTTC.

The chain is built from TRBV28 and TRBJ2-5; possibly TRBD1 for D (6 bases). Trimming pared 7 bases from V and 5 bases from J, leaving 20 bases between. The germline V gene has CDR1 MDHEN and CDR2 SYDVKM. This CDR3 comprises 15 residues. The DNA for the CDR3 is TGTGCCAGCACCCGAGGGACATCCGAGGGGGAGACCCAGTACTTC. Residues: CASTRGTSEGETQYF.

The table lists this clone with a few counts. This chain links TRBV11-2 with TRBJ2-5; D not certain. The CDR3 is 12 amino acids. Trimming left V 2 bases short and J 2 bases short, with 3 bases between. CDR1 is SGHAT, CDR2 FQNNGV, per germline. The CDR3 nucleotides are TGTGCCAGCAGCTTACAGCAAGAGACCCAGTACTTC. Protein: CASSLQQETQYF.

The V gene is TRBV4-2, the J gene TRBJ2-1; D possibly corresponds to TRBD2 (5 bases). CDR3 length: 14 residues. Germline V CDR1 and CDR2: LGHNA, YNFKEQ. Deletions cut 3 bases from V and 6 bases from J, with 12 bases between. CDR3 region: CASSQRGSGNEQFF. In DNA, the CDR3 is TGTGCCAGCAGCCAGCGAGGGAGTGGCAATGAGCAGTTCTTC.

This sequence joins TRBV6-5 and TRBJ2-6, with D tentatively TRBD1 (6 bases). The V end was cut by 10 bases, the J end by 2 bases, with 12 bases between. From germline, CDR1 is MNHEY and CDR2 SVGAGI. CDR3 size: 14 residues. The CDR3 sequence is CAIKEGAGANVLTF. As DNA, the CDR3 is TGTGCCATCAAAGAGGGGGCTGGGGCCAACGTCCTGACTTTC.